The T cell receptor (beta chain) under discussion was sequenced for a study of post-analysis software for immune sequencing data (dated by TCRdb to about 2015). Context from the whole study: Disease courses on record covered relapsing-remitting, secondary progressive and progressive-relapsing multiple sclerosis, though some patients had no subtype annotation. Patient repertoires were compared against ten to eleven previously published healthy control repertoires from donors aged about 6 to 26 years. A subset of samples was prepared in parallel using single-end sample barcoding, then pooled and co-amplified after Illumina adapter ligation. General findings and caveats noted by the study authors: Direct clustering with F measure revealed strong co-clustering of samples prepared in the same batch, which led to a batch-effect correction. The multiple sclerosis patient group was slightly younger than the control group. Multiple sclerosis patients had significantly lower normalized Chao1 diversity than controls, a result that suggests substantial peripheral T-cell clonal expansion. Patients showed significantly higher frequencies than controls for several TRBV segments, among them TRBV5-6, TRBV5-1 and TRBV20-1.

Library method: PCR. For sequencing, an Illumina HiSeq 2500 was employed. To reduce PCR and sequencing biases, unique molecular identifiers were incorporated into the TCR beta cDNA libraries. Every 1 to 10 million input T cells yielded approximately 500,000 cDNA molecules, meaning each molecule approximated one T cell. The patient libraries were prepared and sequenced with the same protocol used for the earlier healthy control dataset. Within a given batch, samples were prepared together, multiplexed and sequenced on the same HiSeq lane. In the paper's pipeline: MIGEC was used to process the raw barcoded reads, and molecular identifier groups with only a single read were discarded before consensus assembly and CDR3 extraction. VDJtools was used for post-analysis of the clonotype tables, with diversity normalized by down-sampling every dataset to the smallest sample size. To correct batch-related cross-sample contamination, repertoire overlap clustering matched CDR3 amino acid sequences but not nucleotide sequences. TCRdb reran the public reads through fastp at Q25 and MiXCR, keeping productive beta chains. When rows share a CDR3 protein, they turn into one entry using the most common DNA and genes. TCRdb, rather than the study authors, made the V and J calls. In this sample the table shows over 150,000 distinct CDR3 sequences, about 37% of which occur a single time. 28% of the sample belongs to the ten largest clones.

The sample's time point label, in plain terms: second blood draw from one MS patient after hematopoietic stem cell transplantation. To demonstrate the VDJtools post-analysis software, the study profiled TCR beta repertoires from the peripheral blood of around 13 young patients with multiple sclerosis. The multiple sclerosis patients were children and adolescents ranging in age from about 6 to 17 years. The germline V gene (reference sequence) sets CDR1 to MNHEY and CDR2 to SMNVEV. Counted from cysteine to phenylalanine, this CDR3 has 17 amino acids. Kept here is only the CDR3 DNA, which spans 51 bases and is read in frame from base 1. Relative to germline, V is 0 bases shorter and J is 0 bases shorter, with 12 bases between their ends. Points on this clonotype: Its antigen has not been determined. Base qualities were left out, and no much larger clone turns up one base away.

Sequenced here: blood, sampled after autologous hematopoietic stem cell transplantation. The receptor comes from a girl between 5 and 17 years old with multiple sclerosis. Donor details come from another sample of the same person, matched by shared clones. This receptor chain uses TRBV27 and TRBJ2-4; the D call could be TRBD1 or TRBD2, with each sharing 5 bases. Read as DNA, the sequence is TGTGCCAGCAGTTTATCGAGCTCCGGGACAGCCAAAAACATTCAGTACTTC. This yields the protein CASSLSSSGTAKNIQYF.